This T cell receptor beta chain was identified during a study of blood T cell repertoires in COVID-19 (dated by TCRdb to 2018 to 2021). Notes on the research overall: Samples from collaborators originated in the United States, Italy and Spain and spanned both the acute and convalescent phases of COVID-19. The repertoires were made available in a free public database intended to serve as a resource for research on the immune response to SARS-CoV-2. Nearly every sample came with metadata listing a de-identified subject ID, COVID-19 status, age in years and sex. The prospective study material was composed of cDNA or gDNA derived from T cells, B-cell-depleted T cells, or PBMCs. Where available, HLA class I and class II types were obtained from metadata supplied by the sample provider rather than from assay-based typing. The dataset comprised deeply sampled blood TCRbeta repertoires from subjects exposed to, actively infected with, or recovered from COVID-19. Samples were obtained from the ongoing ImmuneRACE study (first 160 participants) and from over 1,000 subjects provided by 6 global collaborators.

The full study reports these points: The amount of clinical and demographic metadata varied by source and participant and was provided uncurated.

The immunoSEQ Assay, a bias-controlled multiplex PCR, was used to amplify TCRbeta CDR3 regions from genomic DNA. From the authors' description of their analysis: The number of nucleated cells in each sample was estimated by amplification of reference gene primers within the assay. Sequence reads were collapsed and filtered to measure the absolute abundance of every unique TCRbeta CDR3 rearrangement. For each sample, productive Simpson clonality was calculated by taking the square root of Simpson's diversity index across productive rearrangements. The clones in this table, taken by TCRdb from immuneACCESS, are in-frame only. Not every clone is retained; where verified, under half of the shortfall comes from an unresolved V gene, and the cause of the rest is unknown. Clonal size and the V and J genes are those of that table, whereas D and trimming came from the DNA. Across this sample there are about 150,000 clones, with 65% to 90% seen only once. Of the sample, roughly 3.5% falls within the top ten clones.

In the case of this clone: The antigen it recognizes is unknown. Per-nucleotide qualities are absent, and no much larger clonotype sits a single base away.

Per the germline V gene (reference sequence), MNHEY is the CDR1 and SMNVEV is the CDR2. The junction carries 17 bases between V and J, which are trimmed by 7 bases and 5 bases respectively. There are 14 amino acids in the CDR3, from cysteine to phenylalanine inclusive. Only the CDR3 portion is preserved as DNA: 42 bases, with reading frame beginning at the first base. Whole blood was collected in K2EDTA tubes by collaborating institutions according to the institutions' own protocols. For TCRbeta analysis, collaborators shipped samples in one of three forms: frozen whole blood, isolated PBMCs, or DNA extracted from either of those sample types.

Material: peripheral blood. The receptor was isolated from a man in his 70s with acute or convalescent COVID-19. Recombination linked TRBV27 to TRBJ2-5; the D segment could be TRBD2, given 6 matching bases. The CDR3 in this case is CASKPSRAGETQYF. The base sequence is TGTGCCAGCAAACCGTCCAGGGCGGGGGAGACCCAGTACTTC.